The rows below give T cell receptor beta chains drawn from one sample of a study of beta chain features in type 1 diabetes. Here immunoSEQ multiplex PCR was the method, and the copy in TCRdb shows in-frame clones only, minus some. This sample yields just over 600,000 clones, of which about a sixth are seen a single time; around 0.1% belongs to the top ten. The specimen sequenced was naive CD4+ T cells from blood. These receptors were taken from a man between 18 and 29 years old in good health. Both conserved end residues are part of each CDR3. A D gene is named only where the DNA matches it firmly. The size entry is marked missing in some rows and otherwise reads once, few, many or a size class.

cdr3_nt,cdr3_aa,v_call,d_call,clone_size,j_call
TGCGCCAGCAGCCCCGACAGGGCGAATAACTATGGCTACACCTTC,CASSPDRANNYGYTF,TRBV5-1,TRBD1,.,TRBJ1-2
TGTGCCACCAGCAGAGACTCCGTGCCGAGCTCCTACAATGAGCAGTTCTTC,CATSRDSVPSSYNEQFF,TRBV15,.,.,TRBJ2-1
TGCGCCAGCAGCCAAGATAGCGCTAGAGATACCGGGGAGCTGTTTTTT,CASSQDSARDTGELFF,TRBV4-3,.,few,TRBJ2-2
TGTGCCAGCAGTTTCGGCACCTTGAACACTGAAGCTTTCTTT,CASSFGTLNTEAFF,TRBV28,.,.,TRBJ1-1
TGTGCCAGCAGCTCCTGGACAGCCTCTAATGAAAAACTGTTTTTT,CASSSWTASNEKLFF,TRBV7-6,.,few,TRBJ1-4
TGTGCCAGTAGTATTCAGGCTAGCGGGAGGGCAGCAGATACGCAGTATTTT,CASSIQASGRAADTQYF,TRBV19,TRBD2,.,TRBJ2-3
TGTGCCAGCAGCCGGACAGGGGGCATCAATGAGCAGTTCTTC,CASSRTGGINEQFF,TRBV5-6,TRBD1,few,TRBJ2-1
TGTGCCAGCTCACCGGGACATCCGAACACCGGGGAGCTGTTTTTT,CASSPGHPNTGELFF,TRBV9,.,.,TRBJ2-2
TGTGCCAGCTCACCGCTTATCGATCAGCCCCAGCATTTT,CASSPLIDQPQHF,TRBV18,.,few,TRBJ1-5
TGTGCCAGCAGCTTCCCAGGGAGGAACACTGAAGCTTTCTTT,CASSFPGRNTEAFF,TRBV7-9,.,few,TRBJ1-1
TGTGCCAGCAGCCAAGAGGGGACAGATGAAGCTTTCTTT,CASSQEGTDEAFF,TRBV4-2,TRBD1,.,TRBJ1-1
TGCAGTGCTAGGGACCATCAGCCCCAGCATTTT,CSARDHQPQHF,TRBV20-1,.,.,TRBJ1-5
TGTGCCAGCAGCTTTCGGAGGACTGGGGCCAACGTCCTGACTTTC,CASSFRRTGANVLTF,TRBV7-2,.,.,TRBJ2-6
TGTGCCAGCTCACCAAGGGGGACACAGGGTGAGCAGTTCTTC,CASSPRGTQGEQFF,TRBV18,.,.,TRBJ2-1
TGTGCCAGCCGGACAGGGTTAGATTCACCCCTCCACTTT,CASRTGLDSPLHF,TRBV18,TRBD1,few,TRBJ1-6
TGCGCCAGCAGCCAGGAAGGGACAGGGGGCTCCTACGAGCAGTACTTC,CASSQEGTGGSYEQYF,TRBV4-1,TRBD1,.,TRBJ2-7
TGTGCCTGGAGGGTAGGTTGGCTGTACAATCAGCCCCAGCATTTT,CAWRVGWLYNQPQHF,TRBV30,.,.,TRBJ1-5
TGTGCCAGTAATGGTCGTGGTTCGGCAGCCAAATCTAACAGCTATAATTCACCCCTCCACTTT,CASNGRGSAAKSNSYNSPLHF,TRBV19,.,.,TRBJ1-6
TGTGCCAGCAGCTTAGACAGGGAAACTGAAGCTTTCTTT,CASSLDRETEAFF,TRBV7-2,.,.,TRBJ1-1
TGTGCCAGCAGCGCACAGGGGATTGAAGCTTTCTTT,CASSAQGIEAFF,TRBV9,TRBD1,.,TRBJ1-1
TGTGCCAGCAGTTATGGCAATCAGCCCCAGCATTTT,CASSYGNQPQHF,TRBV6-6,.,.,TRBJ1-5
TGTGCCAGCTCCACCACCTCTTACGAGCAGTACTTC,CASSTTSYEQYF,TRBV18,.,few,TRBJ2-7
TGTGCCAGCAGCTTAGTCTGGGCAGGGAAAGGCTACACCTTC,CASSLVWAGKGYTF,TRBV7-2,.,.,TRBJ1-2
TGTGCCAGCGATCTTATGAGGACCTCAAGTTACGAGCAGTACTTC,CASDLMRTSSYEQYF,TRBV9,.,few,TRBJ2-7
TGTGCCAGCAGCCCTCTAGCGAAGGATCACTACGAGCAGTACTTC,CASSPLAKDHYEQYF,TRBV5-4,.,.,TRBJ2-7
TGTGCCAGCAGTGAATCCCGGACAGGGACCTACGAGCAGTACTTC,CASSESRTGTYEQYF,TRBV25-1,TRBD1,.,TRBJ2-7
TGTGCCAGTAGTACCCCTCGCCTCGCTTGGGGTTACGAAGCTTTCTTT,CASSTPRLAWGYEAFF,TRBV19,.,few,TRBJ1-1
TGCAGCGCCCGACAGGGGCCGAACACTGAAGCTTTCTTT,CSARQGPNTEAFF,TRBV29-1,TRBD1,.,TRBJ1-1
TGCGCCAGCAGCCGCGAAAGCAGGGGGCAAGAGACCCAGTACTTC,CASSRESRGQETQYF,TRBV4-1,TRBD1,few,TRBJ2-5
TGTGCCACCGCAGGGATAGCGGACCTTTACAGCTCCTACAATGAGCAGTTCTTC,CATAGIADLYSSYNEQFF,TRBV10-3,.,few,TRBJ2-1
TGTGCCAGCAGCAGGGCGTACCGCGTCGGTACGTCCTACAATGAGCAGTTCTTC,CASSRAYRVGTSYNEQFF,TRBV14,.,.,TRBJ2-1
TGTGCCTGGAGTTCAGGGATTGTGGTGGGCCTCAATCAGCCCCAGCATTTT,CAWSSGIVVGLNQPQHF,TRBV30,.,.,TRBJ1-5
TGTGCCAGCAGCGGCGGACTAGCGGGGATTCAAGAGACCCAGTACTTC,CASSGGLAGIQETQYF,TRBV9,TRBD2,.,TRBJ2-5
TGTGCCAGCAGTTACTCGTTGTCTGCCTATGGCTACACCTTC,CASSYSLSAYGYTF,TRBV6-5,.,.,TRBJ1-2
TGTGCCATCAGTGCCCAGGGACAGGGGATCAGCTCTGGAAACACCATATATTTT,CAISAQGQGISSGNTIYF,TRBV10-3,TRBD1,.,TRBJ1-3
TGTGCCAGAACCGGGACAGGGAACACAGATACGCAGTATTTT,CARTGTGNTDTQYF,TRBV7-9,TRBD1,few,TRBJ2-3
TGTGCCAGTAGTATGCCCCTCTGGGACAATCAGCCCCAGCATTTT,CASSMPLWDNQPQHF,TRBV19,.,few,TRBJ1-5
TGTGCCAGCAGCTTGAGACAGGGAACTAATGAAAAACTGTTTTTT,CASSLRQGTNEKLFF,TRBV7-2,TRBD1,few,TRBJ1-4
TGTGCCAGCAGACTTACCGGGGGTTATAATTCACCCCTCCACTTT,CASRLTGGYNSPLHF,TRBV2,.,.,TRBJ1-6
TGTGCCTCCGCGAGAGAGACAGGGGGCTACAATGAGCAGTTCTTC,CASARETGGYNEQFF,TRBV10-3,TRBD1,.,TRBJ2-1
TGTGCCAGCAGCTTAGCGGGGACTAGCGGGAGATGGGGTAGAAATGAGCAGTTCTTC,CASSLAGTSGRWGRNEQFF,TRBV7-8,TRBD2,.,TRBJ2-1
TGTGCCAGCAGTTACCCCCGGACGGGGAATTCACCCCTCCACTTT,CASSYPRTGNSPLHF,TRBV6-5,.,.,TRBJ1-6
TGTGCCAGCAGTCCCCTCCTCGGACTTGGGGCCAACGTCCTGACTTTC,CASSPLLGLGANVLTF,TRBV6-6,.,.,TRBJ2-6
TGCGCCAGCAGCCAGGGGAGTAGGGCTCTCTACAATGAGCAGTTCTTC,CASSQGSRALYNEQFF,TRBV4-1,.,few,TRBJ2-1
TGTGCCAGCAGCTTAAGTCCGGCCCGACTCTACGAGCAGTACTTC,CASSLSPARLYEQYF,TRBV7-2,.,.,TRBJ2-7